Listed here are 4 T cell receptor beta chains from one sample, sequenced in a study of OX40 agonist ivuxolimab in advanced cancers. Clones were read by immunoSEQ multiplex PCR, and TCRdb kept only the in-frame ones, dropping some. In the table there are fewer than 30,000 clones, 88% of which are singletons. Specimen: CD4+ or CD8+ T cells sorted from blood, collected in a trial of the OX40 agonist ivuxolimab. These receptors all stem from an adult with an advanced solid tumor such as melanoma, head and neck, liver or kidney cancer.

Concerning this clone itself: This CDR3 is missing its conserved last phenylalanine or tryptophan, likely due to a read error. The DNA is left out, because the CDR3 cannot be placed on it with certainty; the CDR3 is given as TCRdb lists it. The V and J genes are TRBV4-1 and TRBJ2-6; TRBD2, as called in the table, went unchecked against the DNA. Germline V lookup: CDR1 MGHRA, CDR2 YSYEKL. The CDR3 extends over 12 residues, inclusive of both ends. The CDR3 protein is CASSQDPGRGSV.

The V and J genes are TRBV6-1 and TRBJ2-1; unclear D gene. Per the germline V gene, CDR1 is MNHNS and CDR2 is SASEGT. V was cut by 6 bases and J by 0 bases, with 12 bases left in between. This CDR3 is 15 amino acids long. The CDR3 bases are TGTGCCAGCAGGCCAGGTGCCGACTCCTACAATGAGCAGTTCTTC. Protein: CASRPGADSYNEQFF.

The chain joins TRBV4-2 to TRBJ1-2; D might be TRBD1 (5 bases). This CDR3 region has 17 residues. The germline CDR1 and CDR2 sequences are LGHNA and YNFKEQ. The germline V and J ends were trimmed by 0 bases and 3 bases, with 17 bases remaining between them. CDR3 DNA sequence: TGTGCCAGCAGCCAAGATATCCCAGGGTCCGTCTACTATGGCTACACCTTC. Protein sequence: CASSQDIPGSVYYGYTF.

The chain recombines TRBV18 with TRBJ1-1, with 7 bases aligning to TRBD1. Per germline, CDR1 KGHSH and CDR2 LQKENI. Trimming at V came to 6 bases and at J to 5 bases, leaving 6 bases not matched to a gene. The CDR3 has 13 amino acids. The CDR3 DNA is TGTGCCAGCTCCGACACAGGGGTGACTGAAGCTTTCTTT. Its protein product is CASSDTGVTEAFF.